This T cell receptor (beta chain) derives from a study of T cell responses to AZD1222 COVID-19 vaccine. Background on the study: Pooling of second doses given at about 4 or about 12 weeks was done.

Details on this clone: Its antigen is undetermined.

Profiled with immunoSEQ multiplex PCR; TCRdb holds only in-frame clones, not every one. Of 130,000 to 150,000 clones in the sample, around 91% were seen once. Findings of the study overall: Spike was spanned by vaccine-associated CD4 TCRs, with dominance at 160-218 and 743-854. White British people made up most donors, females outnumbered males, and clonal diversity was possibly underestimated. Spike-specific TCR breadth and depth both grew after two AZD1222 doses.

Germline CDR1 and CDR2: LNHDA and SQIVND (reference sequence). The CDR3 runs 14 residues. The V end lost 9 bases, the J end lost 4 bases, and 16 bases lay between the germline ends. The chain has TRBV19 and TRBJ1-5; D is undetermined. This clonotype was obtained from an adult in good health. Sequenced here: peripheral blood, sampled on day 0 of AZD1222 vaccination. The CDR3 region has the DNA TGTGCCAGCGCTATTTCGGGTAGTAATCAGCCCCAGCATTTT. Amino acids: CASAISGSNQPQHF.